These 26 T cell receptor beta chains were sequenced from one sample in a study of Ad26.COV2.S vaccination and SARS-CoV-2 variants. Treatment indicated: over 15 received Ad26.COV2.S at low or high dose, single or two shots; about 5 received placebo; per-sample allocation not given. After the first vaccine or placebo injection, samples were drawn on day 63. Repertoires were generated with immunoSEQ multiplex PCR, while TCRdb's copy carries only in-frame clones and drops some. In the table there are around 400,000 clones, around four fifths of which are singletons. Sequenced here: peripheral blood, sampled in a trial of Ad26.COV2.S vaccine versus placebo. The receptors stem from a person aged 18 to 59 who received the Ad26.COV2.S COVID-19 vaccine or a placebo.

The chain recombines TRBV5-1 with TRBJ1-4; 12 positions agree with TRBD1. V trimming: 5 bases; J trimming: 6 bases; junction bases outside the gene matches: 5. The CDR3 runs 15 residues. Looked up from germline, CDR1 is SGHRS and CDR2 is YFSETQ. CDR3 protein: CASRGDRGRHEKLFF. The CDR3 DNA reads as TGCGCCAGCAGGGGGGACAGGGGGCGCCATGAAAAACTGTTTTTT.

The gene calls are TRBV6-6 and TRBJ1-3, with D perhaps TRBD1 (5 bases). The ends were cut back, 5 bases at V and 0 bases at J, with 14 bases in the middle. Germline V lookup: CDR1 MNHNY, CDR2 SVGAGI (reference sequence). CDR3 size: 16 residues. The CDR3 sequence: CASSTGRGYSGNTIYF. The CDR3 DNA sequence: TGTGCCAGCAGTACGGGACGGGGATACTCTGGAAACACCATATATTTT.

The CDR3 coding sequence is TGCGCCAGCAGCCAAGACGGCTTTAATTCACCCCTCCACTTT. It yields the protein CASSQDGFNSPLHF. The chain has TRBV4-1 and TRBJ1-6; unclear D gene. The V and J ends lost 0 bases and 6 bases respectively, with 6 bases between them. Germline V lookup: CDR1 MGHRA, CDR2 YSYEKL. The CDR3 covers 14 residues.

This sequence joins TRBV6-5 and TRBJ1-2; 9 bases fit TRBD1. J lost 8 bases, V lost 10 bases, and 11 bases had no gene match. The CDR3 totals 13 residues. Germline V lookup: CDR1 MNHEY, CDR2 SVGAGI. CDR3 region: CATLSGTGYGYTF. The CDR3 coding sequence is TGTGCCACCTTATCCGGGACAGGGTACGGCTACACCTTC.

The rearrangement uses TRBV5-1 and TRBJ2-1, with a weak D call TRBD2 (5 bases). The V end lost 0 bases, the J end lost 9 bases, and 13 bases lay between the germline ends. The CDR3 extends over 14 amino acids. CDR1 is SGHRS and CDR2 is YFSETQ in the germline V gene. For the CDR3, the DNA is TGCGCCAGCAGCTTGGTGATCGGGGAGTCTGAGCAGTTCTTC. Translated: CASSLVIGESEQFF.

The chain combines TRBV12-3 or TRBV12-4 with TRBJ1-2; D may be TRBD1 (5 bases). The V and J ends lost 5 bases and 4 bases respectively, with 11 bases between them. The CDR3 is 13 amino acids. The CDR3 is CASSLTDAYGYTF. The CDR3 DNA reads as TGTGCCAGCAGTCTGACAGATGCCTATGGCTACACCTTC.

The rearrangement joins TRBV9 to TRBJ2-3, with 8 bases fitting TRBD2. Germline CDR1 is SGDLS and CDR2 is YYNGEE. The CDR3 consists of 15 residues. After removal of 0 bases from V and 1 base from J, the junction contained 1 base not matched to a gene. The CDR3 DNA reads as TGTGCCAGCAGCGTAGAGACTAGCGGCACAGATACGCAGTATTTT. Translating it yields CASSVETSGTDTQYF.

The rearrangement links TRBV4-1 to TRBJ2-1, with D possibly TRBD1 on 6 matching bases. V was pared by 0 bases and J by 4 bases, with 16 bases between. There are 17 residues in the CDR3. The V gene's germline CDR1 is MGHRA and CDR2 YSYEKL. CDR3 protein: CASSQEGAGVIYNEQFF. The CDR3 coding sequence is TGCGCCAGCAGCCAAGAAGGGGCAGGGGTGATTTACAATGAGCAGTTCTTC.

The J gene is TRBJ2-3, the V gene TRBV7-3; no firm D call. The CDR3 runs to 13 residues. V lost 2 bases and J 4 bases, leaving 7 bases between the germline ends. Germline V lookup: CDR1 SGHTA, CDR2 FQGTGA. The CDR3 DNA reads TGTGCCAGCAGCTTATCCAACCCAGATACGCAGTATTTT. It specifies CASSLSNPDTQYF.

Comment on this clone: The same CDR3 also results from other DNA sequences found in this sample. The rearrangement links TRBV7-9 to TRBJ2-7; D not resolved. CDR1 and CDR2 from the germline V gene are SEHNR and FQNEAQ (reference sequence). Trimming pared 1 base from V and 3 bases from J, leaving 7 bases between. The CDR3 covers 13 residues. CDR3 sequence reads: CASSLGGVYEQYF. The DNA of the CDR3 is TGTGCCAGCAGCTTAGGAGGAGTCTACGAGCAGTACTTC.

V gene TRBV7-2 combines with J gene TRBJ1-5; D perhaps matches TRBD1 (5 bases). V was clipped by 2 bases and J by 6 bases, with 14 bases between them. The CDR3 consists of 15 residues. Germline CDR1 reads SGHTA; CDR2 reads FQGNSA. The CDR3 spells CASSLTRGGGQPQHF. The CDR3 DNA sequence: TGTGCCAGCAGCTTAACGAGGGGCGGAGGTCAGCCCCAGCATTTT.

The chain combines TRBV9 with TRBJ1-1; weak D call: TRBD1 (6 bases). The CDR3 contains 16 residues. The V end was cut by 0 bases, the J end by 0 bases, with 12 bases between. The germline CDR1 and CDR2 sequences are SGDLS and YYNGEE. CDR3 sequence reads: CASSVEWQGLNTEAFF. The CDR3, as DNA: TGTGCCAGCAGCGTAGAATGGCAGGGGTTGAACACTGAAGCTTTCTTT.

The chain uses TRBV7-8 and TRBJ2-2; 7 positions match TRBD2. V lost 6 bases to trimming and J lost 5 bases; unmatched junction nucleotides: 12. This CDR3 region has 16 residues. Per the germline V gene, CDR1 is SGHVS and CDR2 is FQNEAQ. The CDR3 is CASSPGGAGRTGELFF. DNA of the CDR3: TGTGCCAGCAGTCCCGGGGGAGCGGGGAGAACCGGGGAGCTGTTTTTT.

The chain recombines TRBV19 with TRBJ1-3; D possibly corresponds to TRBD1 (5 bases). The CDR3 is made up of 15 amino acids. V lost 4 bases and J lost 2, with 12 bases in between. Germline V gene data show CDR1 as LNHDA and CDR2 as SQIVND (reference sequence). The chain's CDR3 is CASSTAVGAGNTIYF. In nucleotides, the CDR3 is TGTGCCAGTAGTACTGCTGTAGGGGCTGGAAACACCATATATTTT. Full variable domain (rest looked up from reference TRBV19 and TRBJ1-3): DGGITQSPKYLFRKEGQNVTLSCEQNLNHDAMYWYRQDPGQGLRLIYYSQIVNDFQKGDIAEGYSVSREKKESFPLTVTSAQKNPTAFYLCASSTAVGAGNTIYFGEGSWLTVV.

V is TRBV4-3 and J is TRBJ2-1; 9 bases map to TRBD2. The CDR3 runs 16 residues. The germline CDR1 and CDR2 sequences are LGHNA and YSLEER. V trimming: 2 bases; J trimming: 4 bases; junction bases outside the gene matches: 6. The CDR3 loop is CASSQNGAGGYNEQFF. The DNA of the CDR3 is TGCGCCAGCAGCCAAAACGGCGCGGGGGGGTACAATGAGCAGTTCTTC.

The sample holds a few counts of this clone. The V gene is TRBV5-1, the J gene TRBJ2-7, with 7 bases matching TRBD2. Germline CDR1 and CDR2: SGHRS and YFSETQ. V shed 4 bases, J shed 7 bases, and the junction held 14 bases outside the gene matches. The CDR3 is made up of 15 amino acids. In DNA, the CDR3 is TGCGCCAGCAGCCGGCGAGCGGGGCGCTTTCCGGAGCAGTACTTC. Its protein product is CASSRRAGRFPEQYF. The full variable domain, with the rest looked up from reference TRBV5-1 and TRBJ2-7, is KAGVTQTPRYLIKTRGQQVTLSCSPISGHRSVSWYQQTPGQGLQFLFEYFSETQRNKGNFPGRFSGRQFSNSRSEMNVSTLELGDSALYLCASSRRAGRFPEQYFGPGTRLTVT.

DNA for the CDR3: TGTGCCATCAGCGGGTCAGGGGATCAGCCCCAGCATTTT. Translating it yields CAISGSGDQPQHF. The chain employs TRBV10-3 and TRBJ1-5, with D maybe TRBD1 (6 bases). This CDR3 region has 13 residues. Germline values: CDR1 ENHRY, CDR2 SYGVKD. With 6 bases removed from V and 5 bases from J, the gap between germline ends came to 11 bases.

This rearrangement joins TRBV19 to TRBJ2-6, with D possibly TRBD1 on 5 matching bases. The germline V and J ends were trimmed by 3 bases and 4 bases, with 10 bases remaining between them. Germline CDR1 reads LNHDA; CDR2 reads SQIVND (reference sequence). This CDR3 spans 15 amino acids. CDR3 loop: CASSMSGHGANVLTF. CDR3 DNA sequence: TGTGCCAGTAGTATGTCAGGGCACGGGGCCAACGTCCTGACTTTC.

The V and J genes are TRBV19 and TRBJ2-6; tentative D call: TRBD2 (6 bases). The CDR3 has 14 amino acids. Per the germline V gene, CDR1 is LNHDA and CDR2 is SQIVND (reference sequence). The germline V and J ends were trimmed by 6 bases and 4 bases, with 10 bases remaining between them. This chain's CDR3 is CASRSAGGANVLTF. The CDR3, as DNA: TGTGCCAGTAGATCTGCGGGGGGGGCCAACGTCCTGACTTTC.

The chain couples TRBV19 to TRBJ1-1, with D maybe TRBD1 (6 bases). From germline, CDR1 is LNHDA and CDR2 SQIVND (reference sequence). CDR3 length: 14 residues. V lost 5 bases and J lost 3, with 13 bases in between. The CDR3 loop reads CASSGRGRDTEAFF. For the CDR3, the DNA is TGTGCCAGTAGTGGAAGGGGGAGGGACACTGAAGCTTTCTTT. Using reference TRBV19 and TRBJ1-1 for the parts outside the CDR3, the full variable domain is DGGITQSPKYLFRKEGQNVTLSCEQNLNHDAMYWYRQDPGQGLRLIYYSQIVNDFQKGDIAEGYSVSREKKESFPLTVTSAQKNPTAFYLCASSGRGRDTEAFFGQGTRLTVV.

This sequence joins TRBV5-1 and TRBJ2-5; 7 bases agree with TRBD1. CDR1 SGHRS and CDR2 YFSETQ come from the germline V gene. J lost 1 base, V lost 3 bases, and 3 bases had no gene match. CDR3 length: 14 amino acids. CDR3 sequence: CASSSQGVQETQYF. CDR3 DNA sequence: TGCGCCAGCAGCTCGCAGGGGGTCCAAGAGACCCAGTACTTC. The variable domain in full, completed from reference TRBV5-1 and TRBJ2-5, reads KAGVTQTPRYLIKTRGQQVTLSCSPISGHRSVSWYQQTPGQGLQFLFEYFSETQRNKGNFPGRFSGRQFSNSRSEMNVSTLELGDSALYLCASSSQGVQETQYFGPGTRLLVL.

This chain's CDR3 is CASSPLAGPQETQYF. DNA of the CDR3: TGTGCCAGCAGCCCTCTTGCGGGACCCCAAGAGACCCAGTACTTC. The V gene is TRBV7-9, the J gene TRBJ2-5, with D possibly TRBD2 on 6 matching bases. The CDR3 covers 15 residues. Germline V lookup: CDR1 SEHNR, CDR2 FQNEAQ (reference sequence). V was pared by 5 bases and J by 1 base, with 14 bases between.

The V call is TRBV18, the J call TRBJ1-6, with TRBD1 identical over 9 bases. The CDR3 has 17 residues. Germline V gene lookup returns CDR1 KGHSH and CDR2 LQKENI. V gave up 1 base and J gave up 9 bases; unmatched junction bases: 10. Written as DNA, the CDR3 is TGTGCCAGCTCACCACAGATGCCGGGACAGGGTTTTTCACCCCTCCACTTT. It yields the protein CASSPQMPGQGFSPLHF.

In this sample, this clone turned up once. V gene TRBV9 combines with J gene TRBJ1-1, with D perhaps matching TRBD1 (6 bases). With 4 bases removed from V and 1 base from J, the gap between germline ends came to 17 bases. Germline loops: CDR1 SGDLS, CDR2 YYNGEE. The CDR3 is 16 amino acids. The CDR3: CASSPLGYRANTEAFF. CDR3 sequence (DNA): TGTGCCAGCAGCCCCCTCGGGTACAGGGCGAACACTGAAGCTTTCTTT.

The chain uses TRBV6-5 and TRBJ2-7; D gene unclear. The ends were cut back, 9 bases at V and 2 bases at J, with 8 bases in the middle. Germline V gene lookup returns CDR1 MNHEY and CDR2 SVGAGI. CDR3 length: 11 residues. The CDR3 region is CASHKAYEQYF. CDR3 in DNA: TGTGCCAGTCACAAGGCCTACGAGCAGTACTTC.

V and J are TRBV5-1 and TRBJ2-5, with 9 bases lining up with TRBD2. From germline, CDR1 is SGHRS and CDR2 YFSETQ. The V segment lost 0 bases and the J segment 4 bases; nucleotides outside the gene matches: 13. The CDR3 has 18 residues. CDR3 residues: CASSLEMVAGGPGETQYF. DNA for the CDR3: TGCGCCAGCAGCTTGGAGATGGTGGCGGGGGGGCCGGGAGAGACCCAGTACTTC.